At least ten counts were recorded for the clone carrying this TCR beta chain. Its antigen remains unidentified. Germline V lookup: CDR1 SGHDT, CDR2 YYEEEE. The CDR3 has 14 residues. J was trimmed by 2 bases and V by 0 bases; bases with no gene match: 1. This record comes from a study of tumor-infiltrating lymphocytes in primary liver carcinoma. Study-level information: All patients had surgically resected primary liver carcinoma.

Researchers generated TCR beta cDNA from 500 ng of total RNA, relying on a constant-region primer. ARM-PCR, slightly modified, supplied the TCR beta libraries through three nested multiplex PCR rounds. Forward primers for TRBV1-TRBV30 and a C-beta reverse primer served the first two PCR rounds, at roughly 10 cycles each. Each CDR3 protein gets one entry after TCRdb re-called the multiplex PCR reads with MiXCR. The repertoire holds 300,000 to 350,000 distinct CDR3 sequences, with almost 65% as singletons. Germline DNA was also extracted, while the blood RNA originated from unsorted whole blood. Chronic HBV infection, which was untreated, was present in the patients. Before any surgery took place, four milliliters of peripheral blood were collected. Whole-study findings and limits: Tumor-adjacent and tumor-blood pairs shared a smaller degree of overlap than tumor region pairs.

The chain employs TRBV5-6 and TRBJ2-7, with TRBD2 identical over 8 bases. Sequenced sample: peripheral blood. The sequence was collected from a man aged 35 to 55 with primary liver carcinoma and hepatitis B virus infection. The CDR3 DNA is TGTGCCAGCAGCTTGGCCGGGAGGGCCTACGAGCAGTACTTC. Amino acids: CASSLAGRAYEQYF.